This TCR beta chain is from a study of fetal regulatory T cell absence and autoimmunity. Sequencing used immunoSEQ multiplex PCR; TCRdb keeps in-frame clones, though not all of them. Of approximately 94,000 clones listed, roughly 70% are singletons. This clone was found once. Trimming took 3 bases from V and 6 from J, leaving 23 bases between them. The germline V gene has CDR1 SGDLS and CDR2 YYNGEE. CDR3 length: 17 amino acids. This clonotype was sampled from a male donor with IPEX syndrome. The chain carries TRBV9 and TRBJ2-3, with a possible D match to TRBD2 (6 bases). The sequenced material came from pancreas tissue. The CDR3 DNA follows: TGTGCCAGCAGCGGGCCCCCCGGGGCGGGGTGGGGTGATACGCAGTATTTT. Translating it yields CASSGPPGAGWGDTQYF.